Here is one T cell receptor beta chain with its context. Its specificity is unknown. The CDR3 runs to 15 residues. The V end lost 0 bases, the J end lost 6 bases, and 13 bases lay between the germline ends. Germline loops: CDR1 MNHEY, CDR2 SVGAGI. The record originates from a study of cytomegalovirus exposure and HLA in healthy donors. Across the whole study: Assignment to the Caucasian-associated ancestry cluster applied to around 76% of the 300 to 500 genotyped donors. Whole-study results and caveats: Later on, analysis showed that most CMV-associated TCR beta chains appeared to be HLA-restricted. The authors later found HLA-associated TCR beta chains more clonally expanded than equally common others.

The study ran its PCR with 60 Vbeta and 13 Jbeta primers. Sequencing was performed with immunoSEQ multiplex PCR; in TCRdb, only in-frame clones are kept and a portion is missing. The profile covers approximately 150,000 clones, with 70% to 85% appearing a single time and approximately 2% taken by the ten largest. The source is a woman in her thirties or forties in good health and CMV-seronegative. J is TRBJ2-3 and V is TRBV6-5; D is unresolved. The sample taken for sequencing was PBMCs. The CDR3 nucleotides read TGTGCCAGCAGTTACTCGAGTAAGCACGGGGATACGCAGTATTTT. It encodes CASSYSSKHGDTQYF.